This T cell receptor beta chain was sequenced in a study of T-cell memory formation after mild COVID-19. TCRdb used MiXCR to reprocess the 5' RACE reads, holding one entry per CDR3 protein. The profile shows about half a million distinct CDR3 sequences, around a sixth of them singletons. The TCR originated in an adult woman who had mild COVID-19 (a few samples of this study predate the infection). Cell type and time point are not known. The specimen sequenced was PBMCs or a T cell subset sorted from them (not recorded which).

The CDR3 nucleotides are TGTGCCAGCAGCGTAGCGGGGGTGGAGACCCAGTACTTC. Encoded protein: CASSVAGVETQYF. The chain links TRBV9 to TRBJ2-5; TRBD2 is a possible D gene (6 bases). Germline V gene lookup returns CDR1 SGDLS and CDR2 YYNGEE. This CDR3 contains 13 residues. V gave up 0 bases and J gave up 5 bases, with 8 bases separating them.